The 32 T cell receptor beta chains below come from one sample, sequenced in a study of beta chain features in type 1 diabetes. Overall study results and limits: Patients with Type 1 diabetes showed moderately but significantly shorter TCRB CDR3s in all four CD4+ subsets.

Investigators reverse transcribed all isolated RNA, so they sequenced expressed TCRB transcripts. The assay was immunoSEQ multiplex PCR, and TCRdb's table has in-frame clones only and misses some. The sample includes a few hundred thousand clones, approximately 16% of them seen just once. No antigens are known for them. Sequenced sample: naive CD4+ T cells from blood. Receptors were obtained from a man aged 18 to 29 with type 1 diabetes.

V is TRBV15 and J is TRBJ2-7; D remains ambiguous. V gave up 0 bases and J gave up 6 bases, with 12 bases separating them. There are 14 residues in the CDR3. Germline V gene lookup returns CDR1 LNHNV and CDR2 YYDKDF (reference sequence). The CDR3 here is CATSRDYSPAEQYF. CDR3 bases: TGTGCCACCAGCAGAGATTACAGCCCAGCCGAGCAGTACTTC.

The V and J genes are TRBV5-4 and TRBJ2-5; TRBD2 is a possible D gene (7 bases). The CDR3 loop spans 16 amino acids. V lost 0 bases, J lost 5 bases, and 17 bases lay in between. CDR1 and CDR2 from the germline V gene are SGHNT and YYREEE (reference sequence). The CDR3 here is CASSLETGGFQETQYF. For the CDR3, the DNA is TGTGCCAGCAGCTTGGAAACGGGGGGCTTCCAGGAGACCCAGTACTTC.

The rearrangement links TRBV19 to TRBJ2-5, with a weak D call TRBD1 (5 bases). Trimming left V 4 bases short and J 2 bases short, with 8 bases between. The V gene's germline CDR1 is LNHDA and CDR2 SQIVND (reference sequence). The length of the CDR3 is 13 residues. The CDR3 sequence: CASSTTGQETQYF. In nucleotides, the CDR3 is TGTGCCAGTAGTACTACAGGACAAGAGACCCAGTACTTC. The full variable domain, its missing parts supplied by reference TRBV19 and TRBJ2-5, is DGGITQSPKYLFRKEGQNVTLSCEQNLNHDAMYWYRQDPGQGLRLIYYSQIVNDFQKGDIAEGYSVSREKKESFPLTVTSAQKNPTAFYLCASSTTGQETQYFGPGTRLLVL.

This rearrangement joins TRBV2 to TRBJ2-7; the D gene is possibly TRBD1 (5 bases). Per germline, CDR1 SNHLY and CDR2 FYNNEI. CDR3 length equals 14 residues. The V and J ends lost 7 bases and 2 bases respectively, with 15 bases between them. CDR3 coding DNA: TGTGCCAGCAAGAGGACAACTTGGCCCTACGAGCAGTACTTC. This encodes CASKRTTWPYEQYF. The full variable domain, completed using reference TRBV2 and TRBJ2-7, is EPEVTQTPSHQVTQMGQEVILRCVPISNHLYFYWYRQILGQKVEFLVSFYNNEISEKSEIFDDQFSVERPDGSNFTLKIRSTKLEDSAMYFCASKRTTWPYEQYFGPGTRLTVT.

This clone was picked up a small number of times. The CDR3 DNA reads as TGTGCCAGCCGCTACTCAGGGGTCGGGGAGCTGTTTTTT. Its translation: CASRYSGVGELFF. V usage is TRBV7-9 and J usage is TRBJ2-2; tentatively, D is TRBD1 (6 bases). CDR1 is SEHNR, CDR2 FQNEAQ, per germline (reference sequence). The CDR3 is made up of 13 amino acids. Deletions cut 8 bases from V and 7 bases from J, with 14 bases between.

V gene TRBV4-3 combines with J gene TRBJ2-1; 7 nucleotides line up with TRBD2. Germline-derived CDR1 and CDR2 are LGHNA and YSLEER. Losses at the gene ends were 4 bases for V and 6 bases for J; bases not matched to a gene: 9. CDR3 length: 15 amino acids. CDR3 bases: TGCGCCAGCAGCCCTCTGCGGGGGTTGGGCAATGAGCAGTTCTTC. This codes for CASSPLRGLGNEQFF.

This clone was observed a handful of times. The rearrangement joins TRBV18 to TRBJ2-3; no definite D call. V gave up 6 bases and J gave up 1 base, with 5 bases separating them. Germline V CDR1 and CDR2: KGHSH, LQKENI. The CDR3 is 12 amino acids. The CDR3, as DNA: TGTGCCAGCTCCCGCGGCACAGATACGCAGTATTTT. This encodes CASSRGTDTQYF.

Comments on this clone: The sample has other DNA sequences that encode this CDR3 too. This chain uses TRBV5-1 with TRBJ2-4; the match to TRBD2 covers 8 bases. The CDR3 contains 15 residues. CDR1 and CDR2 (germline): SGHRS, YFSETQ. V shed 0 bases, J shed 7 bases, and the junction held 6 bases outside the gene matches. The CDR3 DNA reads TGCGCCAGCAGCTTGGTGGGAACGGGGGGGAACATTCAGTACTTC. This translates into CASSLVGTGGNIQYF.

The chain is built from TRBV28 and TRBJ2-5; D is possibly TRBD2 (5 bases). The CDR3 contains 14 residues. V was pared by 6 bases and J by 0 bases, with 11 bases between. Germline CDR1 and CDR2: MDHEN and SYDVKM. The CDR3 DNA sequence: TGTGCCAGCAGCTCCCACGGGAACCAAGAGACCCAGTACTTC. Its protein is CASSSHGNQETQYF.

V usage is TRBV11-2 and J usage is TRBJ2-5; no definite D call. Germline CDR1 reads SGHAT; CDR2 reads FQNNGV. The V gene lost 0 bases and the J gene lost 5 bases, with 10 bases spanning the gap. CDR3 size: 14 residues. The CDR3 sequence is CASSLDRVLETQYF. The CDR3 coding sequence is TGTGCCAGCAGCTTAGATCGAGTCCTGGAGACCCAGTACTTC. The full variable domain, rest sourced from reference TRBV11-2 and TRBJ2-5, is EAGVAQSPRYKIIEKRQSVAFWCNPISGHATLYWYQQILGQGPKLLIQFQNNGVVDDSQLPKDRFSAERLKGVDSTLKIQPAKLEDSAVYLCASSLDRVLETQYFGPGTRLLVL.

This clone has just a few counts. The rearrangement joins TRBV23-1 to TRBJ2-7, with 8 bases lining up with TRBD1. TRBV23-1 counts as an open reading frame of uncertain function. Trimming at V came to 3 bases and at J to 5 bases, leaving 15 bases not matched to a gene. This CDR3 has 17 residues. The CDR3 DNA reads as TGCGCCAGCAGTCATCGTCTCGGTCAGGGGGCTTTCAACGAGCAGTACTTC. Protein sequence: CASSHRLGQGAFNEQYF.

This clone has only a few counts. The chain is built from TRBV5-1 and TRBJ1-1; tentatively, D is TRBD1 (5 bases). The CDR3 covers 15 residues. Between the trimmed V and J ends, which lost 1 base and 4 bases, there was a span of 14 bases. Per germline, CDR1 SGHRS and CDR2 YFSETQ. The CDR3 sequence is CASSLLGGGGTEAFF. In DNA, the CDR3 is TGCGCCAGCAGCTTGCTCGGGGGGGGAGGCACTGAAGCTTTCTTT.

In this sample, this clone turned up a few times. This chain joins TRBV4-3 and TRBJ2-1; TRBD2 might be the D (5 bases). V lost 8 bases and J 9 bases, leaving 17 bases between the germline ends. CDR3 size: 13 residues. The germline CDR1 and CDR2 sequences are LGHNA and YSLEER. This CDR3 reads CASARGIGVEQFF. The CDR3 bases are TGCGCCAGCGCCCGGGGTATTGGCGTTGAGCAGTTCTTC.

In its sample, this clone was seen many times. The chain carries TRBV4-3 and TRBJ1-6; D unresolved. Germline-derived CDR1 and CDR2 are LGHNA and YSLEER. V lost 0 bases and J lost 10, with 10 bases in between. This CDR3 has 14 residues. CDR3 coding DNA: TGCGCCAGCAGCCAAGAACCCGGCGGGTCACCCCTCCACTTT. Encoded protein: CASSQEPGGSPLHF.

This sequence joins TRBV28 and TRBJ2-5; D unclear. V lost 6 bases to trimming and J lost 6 bases, with 20 bases between them. Germline V lookup: CDR1 MDHEN, CDR2 SYDVKM. The CDR3 spans 15 residues. CDR3 nucleotide sequence: TGTGCCAGCAGGAAGAGACTGGCCAGAGTGAAGACCCAGTACTTC. This sequence encodes CASRKRLARVKTQYF.

The rearrangement uses TRBV5-4 and TRBJ2-1, with TRBD2 matching 14 bases. V shed 2 bases, J shed 9 bases, and the junction held 10 bases outside the gene matches. The CDR3 extends over 17 amino acids. Germline V gene lookup returns CDR1 SGHNT and CDR2 YYREEE (reference sequence). The CDR3: CASSFPLGLAGASEQFF. In nucleotides, the CDR3 is TGTGCCAGCAGCTTTCCCCTGGGACTAGCGGGAGCAAGTGAGCAGTTCTTC.

The chain employs TRBV10-2 and TRBJ2-1; 7 positions match TRBD2. Germline V gene sequence: CDR1 WSHSY, CDR2 SAAADI. This CDR3 comprises 14 residues. V dropped 8 bases and J dropped 2; count of bases not matched to a gene: 6. The CDR3 protein is CASGGGLPYNEQFF. The CDR3 nucleotides read TGCGCCAGCGGCGGGGGACTACCCTACAATGAGCAGTTCTTC.

This clone was detected a few times. V gene TRBV29-1 combines with J gene TRBJ2-5; D not resolved. Trimming removed 4 bases at V and 4 bases at J, with 13 bases between. This CDR3 spans 13 amino acids. CDR1 and CDR2 (germline): SQVTM, ANQGSEA. CDR3 protein: CSVGAVLLETQYF. CDR3 nucleotide sequence: TGCAGCGTTGGAGCCGTTCTATTAGAGACCCAGTACTTC.

This clone was counted only a few times. The V and J genes are TRBV6-4 and TRBJ2-3, with D perhaps matching TRBD1 (6 bases). V was clipped by 7 bases and J by 4 bases, with 21 bases between them. This CDR3 has 16 amino acids. Germline-derived CDR1 and CDR2 are MRHNA and SNTAGT. CDR3 loop: CASTHGTCEIADTQYF. CDR3 sequence (DNA): TGTGCCAGCACCCATGGGACATGTGAAATCGCAGATACGCAGTATTTT.

This clone was found many times. The V call is TRBV7-9, the J call TRBJ2-1, with TRBD2 identical over 12 bases. The CDR3 extends over 16 amino acids. Germline lookup yields CDR1 SEHNR and CDR2 FQNEAQ (reference sequence). V gave up 4 bases and J gave up 4 bases; unmatched junction bases: 5. In DNA, the CDR3 is TGTGCCAGCAGCTCGGCGACTAGCGGGGGATACAATGAGCAGTTCTTC. Translation gives CASSSATSGGYNEQFF.

This clone was detected only a few times. The V call is TRBV2, the J call TRBJ1-1; TRBD1 matches 7 bases. Trimming took 6 bases from V and 6 from J; bases not matched to a gene: 10. The CDR3 is 14 amino acids. Germline V CDR1 and CDR2: SNHLY, FYNNEI. The CDR3 loop reads CASSLQGRGSEAFF. In nucleotides, the CDR3 is TGTGCCAGCAGCCTACAGGGGCGTGGGTCTGAAGCTTTCTTT.

The genes are TRBV7-2 and TRBJ1-6; the D is unclear. Germline assignment: CDR1 SGHTA and CDR2 FQGNSA. V was cut by 5 bases and J by 4 bases, with 12 bases left in between. CDR3 size: 15 residues. CDR3 region: CASSAHGRYNSPLHF. For the CDR3, the DNA is TGTGCCAGCAGCGCGCACGGGAGATATAATTCACCCCTCCACTTT.

V usage is TRBV6-5 and J usage is TRBJ2-7; D is possibly TRBD2 (6 bases). The germline V and J ends were trimmed by 6 bases and 0 bases, with 12 bases remaining between them. The CDR3 runs to 14 residues. Looked up from germline, CDR1 is MNHEY and CDR2 is SVGAGI. This CDR3 reads CASRSPSVSYEQYF. As DNA, the CDR3 is TGTGCCAGCAGAAGCCCTAGCGTCTCCTACGAGCAGTACTTC.

The table lists this clone with a few counts. The chain combines TRBV29-1 with TRBJ1-2; 10 nucleotides align to TRBD1. The junction had 2 bases not matched to a gene; V was cut back by 0 bases and J by 4 bases. The germline gives CDR1 SQVTM, CDR2 ANQGSEA. The CDR3 runs 14 residues. This chain's CDR3 is CSVEEGTGVYGYTF. DNA for the CDR3: TGCAGCGTTGAAGAGGGGACAGGGGTCTATGGCTACACCTTC.

This chain connects TRBV11-1 to TRBJ2-3, with D unresolved. CDR3 length: 11 amino acids. Germline assignment: CDR1 SGHAT and CDR2 FQDESV (reference sequence). V was clipped by 5 bases and J by 3 bases, with 3 bases between them. The CDR3 spells CASSRTDTQYF. The CDR3, as DNA: TGTGCCAGCAGCCGTACAGATACGCAGTATTTT.

The chain recombines TRBV29-1 with TRBJ2-3; 14 bases map to TRBD2. With V trimmed by 5 bases and J by 8 bases, 3 bases remained unmatched. CDR3 length: 13 amino acids. Germline V lookup: CDR1 SQVTM, CDR2 ANQGSEA. The CDR3 nucleotides read TGCAGCGTTAAAGGACTAGCGGGAGGTACGCAGTATTTT. Its protein product is CSVKGLAGGTQYF.

This clone was found a few times. This rearrangement joins TRBV4-2 to TRBJ2-3, with 7 bases fitting TRBD2. Unmatched junction bases numbered 12, after V lost 4 bases and J lost 2 bases. The CDR3 is 17 amino acids. From germline, CDR1 is LGHNA and CDR2 YNFKEQ. This CDR3 reads CASSPGGRGTTTDTQYF. Here the CDR3 DNA reads TGTGCCAGCAGCCCCGGAGGGAGGGGTACGACCACAGATACGCAGTATTTT.

The V gene is TRBV7-8, the J gene TRBJ2-7, with 13 bases aligning to TRBD2. V lost 5 bases and J lost 3; bases outside the gene matches: 10. CDR3 size: 17 residues. Per germline, CDR1 SGHVS and CDR2 FQNEAQ. The CDR3 here is CASSRGLAGVAIYEQYF. CDR3 nucleotide sequence: TGTGCCAGCAGCCGCGGACTAGCGGGAGTAGCTATCTACGAGCAGTACTTC.

This clone was counted between two and nine times. The chain links TRBV7-9 to TRBJ2-2, with a possible D match to TRBD1 (5 bases). This CDR3 region has 16 residues. Per germline, CDR1 SEHNR and CDR2 FQNEAQ (reference sequence). With 1 base removed from V and 7 bases from J, the gap between germline ends came to 16 bases. CDR3 amino acids: CASSLGSRQYDGELFF. CDR3 DNA: TGTGCCAGCAGCTTAGGGTCCAGACAGTACGACGGGGAGCTGTTTTTT.

This clone was observed a handful of times. This chain links TRBV7-9 with TRBJ2-6; unclear D gene. Germline-derived CDR1 and CDR2 are SEHNR and FQNEAQ (reference sequence). With 2 bases removed from V and 4 bases from J, the gap between germline ends came to 18 bases. CDR3 size: 18 residues. The CDR3 DNA is TGTGCCAGCAGCTTATTGCAGGTACTGCGAACCGGGGCCAACGTCCTGACTTTC. It translates to CASSLLQVLRTGANVLTF.

This clone was observed a few times. The chain couples TRBV7-9 to TRBJ2-3; D ambiguous. The CDR3 contains 13 residues. Germline V gene lookup returns CDR1 SEHNR and CDR2 FQNEAQ (reference sequence). Trimming left V 5 bases short and J 4 bases short, with 10 bases between. This CDR3 is CASSRRASDTQYF. The CDR3 nucleotides are TGTGCCAGCAGCCGCCGCGCCTCAGATACGCAGTATTTT.

The chain combines TRBV9 with TRBJ2-3; D is possibly TRBD2 (6 bases). Per germline, CDR1 SGDLS and CDR2 YYNGEE. With 4 bases removed from V and 5 bases from J, the gap between germline ends came to 20 bases. The CDR3 is 16 residues long. The DNA for the CDR3 is TGTGCCAGCAGCCCCGGGGGATGGCGTATTGGAGATACGCAGTATTTT. Protein product: CASSPGGWRIGDTQYF. Supplemented by reference TRBV9 and TRBJ2-3, the full variable domain reads DSGVTQTPKHLITATGQRVTLRCSPRSGDLSVYWYQQSLDQGLQFLIQYYNGEERAKGNILERFSAQQFPDLHSELNLSSLELGDSALYFCASSPGGWRIGDTQYFGPGTRLTVL.